What follows are 10 T cell receptor beta chains derived from one specimen sequenced in a study of T cells in Graves' hyperthyroidism and ophthalmopathy (dated by TCRdb to the late 2010s). Library preparation used multiplex PCR. TCRdb lists the instrument as Illumina HiSeq 2000. Amplification of TCR beta CDR3 regions was carried out from RNA transcripts. The first round of RT-PCR for the TCR CDR3 was performed with the HTBI primer set and the Qiagen OneStep RT-PCR kit. TCRdb reanalyzed the raw reads on its own, using fastp at Q25 for trimming and MiXCR for clone calling, and kept in-frame beta chains. Records with the same CDR3 protein are collapsed into one entry carrying the most frequent genes and DNA. The sample has about 290,000 distinct CDR3 sequences on record, about 16% of them singletons. The ten largest clones represent more than 30% of the sample. Sequenced input: blood. The origin of the receptors is a woman aged 50 to 65 with Graves' hyperthyroidism that later progressed to Graves' ophthalmopathy.

This clonotype occurred a few times. A much larger clonotype is one base distant, so this may be a read error. The CDR3 sequence is CASSYGRAGNQPQHF. CDR3 nucleotide sequence: TGTGCCAGCAGTTACGGCAGGGCCGGCAATCAGCCCCAGCATTTT. The V gene is TRBV27, the J gene TRBJ1-5; D might be TRBD1 (5 bases). V was trimmed by 4 bases and J by 2 bases, leaving 12 bases between them. From germline, CDR1 is MNHEY and CDR2 SMNVEV (reference sequence). CDR3 size: 15 residues.

The table lists this clonotype with many counts. Since a much larger clone is just one base distant, this may be a read error. This chain connects TRBV2 to TRBJ2-1, with TRBD2 identical over 9 bases. This CDR3 has 16 residues. Germline V lookup: CDR1 SNHLY, CDR2 FYNNEI. CDR3 bases: TGTGCCAGCAGTTCCCTAGCGGGACCGTCCTGCAATGAGCAGTTCTTC. Its translation is CASSSLAGPSCNEQFF.

There are a few counts of this clonotype. V usage is TRBV27 and J usage is TRBJ2-7, with a weak D call TRBD1 (6 bases). CDR1 is MNHEY and CDR2 is SMNVEV in the germline V gene (reference sequence). V dropped 6 bases and J dropped 4 bases, with 16 bases sitting between them. There are 14 residues in the CDR3. DNA of the CDR3: TGTGCCAGCAGCCCCGATGGGGGCGCATACGAGCAGTACTTC. Translated, it gives CASSPDGGAYEQYF.

This clonotype has ten or more counts. V gene TRBV20-1 combines with J gene TRBJ1-5; 8 bases fit TRBD1. The germline gives CDR1 DFQATT, CDR2 SNEGSKA (reference sequence). V lost 6 bases, J lost 7 bases, and 8 bases stayed unmatched. This CDR3 has 13 amino acids. Here the CDR3 DNA reads TGCAGTGCCAGGACAGGGTTGGGGCAGCCCCAGCATTTT. This encodes CSARTGLGQPQHF.

This clonotype was detected ten times or more. The chain's CDR3 is CASSLGLAGALENEQFF. CDR3 nucleotide sequence: TGCGCCAGCAGCTTGGGACTAGCGGGAGCCCTGGAGAATGAGCAGTTCTTC. The chain couples TRBV5-1 to TRBJ2-1; 12 bases align to TRBD2. The CDR3 sequence is 17 residues long. The germline V gene has CDR1 SGHRS and CDR2 YFSETQ. The J segment lost 7 bases and the V segment lost 0 bases, leaving 8 bases of the junction unmatched.

The chain links TRBV19 to TRBJ2-2; 7 bases agree with TRBD1. The CDR3 length is 14 residues. Germline CDR1 LNHDA, CDR2 SQIVND (reference sequence). V was pared by 5 bases and J by 10 bases, with 10 bases of the junction left unmatched. DNA of the CDR3: TGTGCCAGTAGTCCTCTGGACAGGCTTCCGGAGCTGTTTTTT. Translated, it gives CASSPLDRLPELFF. Using reference TRBV19 and TRBJ2-2 for the parts outside the CDR3, the full variable domain is DGGITQSPKYLFRKEGQNVTLSCEQNLNHDAMYWYRQDPGQGLRLIYYSQIVNDFQKGDIAEGYSVSREKKESFPLTVTSAQKNPTAFYLCASSPLDRLPELFFGEGSRLTVL.

This clonotype was seen repeatedly, ten times or more. This chain links TRBV18 with TRBJ1-6, with D possibly being TRBD1 (6 bases). Trimming cost V 6 bases and J 7 bases, with 13 bases left between them. The CDR3 extends over 14 amino acids. CDR1 is KGHSH, CDR2 LQKENI, per germline. The CDR3 nucleotides are TGTGCCAGCTCCCAGGGCCAGGGGAATTCACCCCTCCACTTT. This gives the protein CASSQGQGNSPLHF.

The sample holds a few counts of this clonotype. The V gene is TRBV9, the J gene TRBJ2-3; 9 bases match TRBD1. Germline CDR1 and CDR2: SGDLS and YYNGEE. The CDR3 consists of 16 residues. V shed 2 bases, J shed 4 bases, and the junction held 8 bases outside the gene matches. In nucleotides, the CDR3 is TGTGCCAGCAGCGTCGCGGGACAGGGTGGCTCAGATACGCAGTATTTT. Its protein is CASSVAGQGGSDTQYF.

Ten or more counts support this clonotype. The chain recombines TRBV5-6 with TRBJ1-1; D possibly corresponds to TRBD1 (5 bases). The length of the CDR3 is 13 residues. CDR1 SGHDT and CDR2 YYEEEE come from the germline V gene. Trimming left V 4 bases short and J 2 bases short, with 9 bases between. CDR3 nucleotides: TGTGCCAGCAGCCCCAGGGAAAACACTGAAGCTTTCTTT. It translates to CASSPRENTEAFF.

This rearrangement joins TRBV28 to TRBJ2-1, with 16 bases lining up with TRBD2. V was pared by 4 bases and J by 4 bases, with 10 bases of the junction left unmatched. CDR3 length equals 19 residues. The germline V gene encodes CDR1 MDHEN and CDR2 SYDVKM. The CDR3 protein is CASSSGLAGGMWEYNEQFF. The CDR3 DNA reads as TGTGCCAGCAGTTCGGGACTAGCGGGAGGGATGTGGGAGTACAATGAGCAGTTCTTC.